Below are 20 T cell receptor beta chains sequenced from a single sample in a study of blood T cell repertoires in COVID-19. Sequencing was performed with immunoSEQ multiplex PCR; in TCRdb, only in-frame clones are kept and a portion is missing. The profile covers a few hundred thousand clones, with less than 90% appearing a single time and under 5% taken by the ten largest. Sequenced sample: peripheral blood. The receptors were sampled from a man aged 55 to 69 with acute or convalescent COVID-19.

This rearrangement joins TRBV13 to TRBJ2-3, with D possibly being TRBD2 (7 bases). There are 14 residues in the CDR3. Germline V CDR1 and CDR2: PRHDT, FYEKMQ (reference sequence). V gave up 5 bases and J gave up 7 bases, with 16 bases separating them. The CDR3 protein is CASSPLGGRHTQYF. Written as DNA, the CDR3 is TGTGCCAGCAGCCCTCTGGGGGGGCGACATACGCAGTATTTT.

As concerns this clone: Other DNA sequences from this sample encode an identical CDR3 as well. J is TRBJ1-2 and V is TRBV9; TRBD1 might be the D (5 bases). Germline-derived CDR1 and CDR2 are SGDLS and YYNGEE. Trimming left V 0 bases short and J 8 bases short, with 11 bases between. The CDR3 totals 13 residues. CDR3: CASSVVAGYGYTF. For the CDR3, the DNA is TGTGCCAGCAGCGTAGTGGCAGGGTACGGCTACACCTTC.

The V gene is TRBV11-2, the J gene TRBJ2-1; D perhaps matches TRBD2 (5 bases). V dropped 7 bases and J dropped 7 bases, with 20 bases sitting between them. CDR1 is SGHAT, CDR2 FQNNGV, per germline. The CDR3 runs 15 residues. The CDR3: CASTLLVGVVNEQFF. In DNA form, the CDR3 reads TGTGCCAGCACCCTACTAGTTGGGGTGGTTAATGAGCAGTTCTTC. Full variable domain (missing parts from reference TRBV11-2 and TRBJ2-1): EAGVAQSPRYKIIEKRQSVAFWCNPISGHATLYWYQQILGQGPKLLIQFQNNGVVDDSQLPKDRFSAERLKGVDSTLKIQPAKLEDSAVYLCASTLLVGVVNEQFFGPGTRLTVL.

The chain combines TRBV28 with TRBJ2-7; 8 bases are a match to TRBD1. The CDR3 is 16 residues long. Germline trimming cut 3 bases from V and 2 bases from J; bases unmatched to any gene: 9. The germline gives CDR1 MDHEN, CDR2 SYDVKM. DNA of the CDR3: TGTGCCAGCAGTTTTGCGCGTGGGGACAGGCCCTACGAGCAGTACTTC. Its translation: CASSFARGDRPYEQYF.

There are a few counts of this clone. This chain links TRBV28 with TRBJ1-1; D remains ambiguous. This CDR3 region has 14 residues. Germline V gene data show CDR1 as MDHEN and CDR2 as SYDVKM. The V gene lost 4 bases and the J gene lost 4 bases, with 13 bases spanning the gap. CDR3: CASSSWSPGTEAFF. For the CDR3, the DNA is TGTGCCAGCAGTTCCTGGTCCCCAGGCACTGAAGCTTTCTTT.

V and J are TRBV11-2 and TRBJ1-1; no definite D call. Germline V gene sequence: CDR1 SGHAT, CDR2 FQNNGV. The V gene lost 4 bases and the J gene lost 2 bases, with 8 bases spanning the gap. The CDR3 runs to 13 residues. CDR3 sequence reads: CASSSSGNTEAFF. The CDR3 nucleotides are TGTGCCAGCAGCTCTAGCGGAAACACTGAAGCTTTCTTT.

This clone came up once. The rearrangement uses TRBV2 and TRBJ1-4, with TRBD1 as a possible D gene (5 bases). Germline CDR1 reads SNHLY; CDR2 reads FYNNEI. The CDR3 covers 14 residues. Trimming shortened V by 7 bases and J by 8 bases, and 17 bases separated the two germline ends. This chain's CDR3 is CASTVGGENEKLFF. As DNA, the CDR3 is TGTGCCAGCACCGTTGGGGGGGAGAACGAAAAACTGTTTTTT.

The genes are TRBV10-2 and TRBJ2-3; D is unclear. CDR1 and CDR2 from the germline V gene are WSHSY and SAAADI. Trimming took 0 bases from V and 5 from J, leaving 9 bases between them. This CDR3 has 14 residues. CDR3 DNA: TGCGCCAGCAGTGAGTCGACCAGGCAAGATACGCAGTATTTT. Encoded protein: CASSESTRQDTQYF.

The chain couples TRBV30 to TRBJ1-3; the D is unclear. Germline values: CDR1 GTSNPN, CDR2 SVGIG (reference sequence). The CDR3 length is 12 residues. Trimming took 3 bases from V and 4 from J, leaving 7 bases between them. CDR3 sequence reads: CAWSPPGNTIYF. The CDR3 DNA reads as TGTGCCTGGAGCCCCCCGGGAAACACCATATATTTT.

The genes are TRBV7-9 and TRBJ1-2, with TRBD1 as a possible D gene (5 bases). Trimming removed 7 bases from V and 7 bases from J, with 16 bases in between. CDR3 length: 13 amino acids. Looked up from germline, CDR1 is SEHNR and CDR2 is FQNEAQ (reference sequence). CDR3 sequence: CASTYELRGGYTF. CDR3 DNA: TGTGCCAGCACCTATGAGTTAAGGGGTGGCTACACCTTC.

The V and J genes are TRBV27 and TRBJ1-2; 10 nucleotides line up with TRBD1. J was trimmed by 0 bases and V by 5 bases; bases with no gene match: 3. Germline CDR1 is MNHEY and CDR2 is SMNVEV (reference sequence). This CDR3 is built from 15 residues. CDR3 DNA sequence: TGTGCCAGCAGTGGGACAGGGGAGCCTAACTATGGCTACACCTTC. Translating it yields CASSGTGEPNYGYTF.

The CDR3 reads CAVGAISSYEQYF. The CDR3 DNA follows: TGTGCCGTGGGGGCTATTAGCTCCTACGAGCAGTACTTC. The chain links TRBV10-3 to TRBJ2-7, with a weak D call TRBD1 (6 bases). V lost 11 bases and J 0 bases, leaving 14 bases between the germline ends. From germline, CDR1 is ENHRY and CDR2 SYGVKD. The CDR3 contains 13 residues.

The chain employs TRBV30 and TRBJ1-5; maybe TRBD1 (5 bases). V was pared by 0 bases and J by 5 bases, with 8 bases between. The CDR3 is made up of 13 amino acids. Germline V CDR1 and CDR2: GTSNPN, SVGIG (reference sequence). CDR3 region: CAWSVGDYQPQHF. The CDR3 DNA follows: TGTGCCTGGAGTGTAGGGGACTATCAGCCCCAGCATTTT.

Written as DNA, the CDR3 is TGTGCCAGCAGCTTGGTTCCGGGGGGGGCCTACGAGCAGTACTTC. This sequence encodes CASSLVPGGAYEQYF. This chain connects TRBV5-4 to TRBJ2-7, with 8 bases that match TRBD2. The V gene's germline CDR1 is SGHNT and CDR2 YYREEE (reference sequence). The CDR3 has 15 amino acids. The junction had 4 bases not matched to a gene; V was cut back by 0 bases and J by 2 bases. The full variable domain, rest sourced from reference TRBV5-4 and TRBJ2-7, is ETGVTQSPTHLIKTRGQQVTLRCSSQSGHNTVSWYQQALGQGPQFIFQYYREEENGRGNFPPRFSGLQFPNYSSELNVNALELDDSALYLCASSLVPGGAYEQYFGPGTRLTVT.

This chain links TRBV3-1 (or the pseudogene TRBV3-2) with TRBJ1-3; 11 positions match TRBD1. V was clipped by 4 bases and J by 7 bases; unmatched bases: 6. Germline V gene lookup returns CDR1 LGHDT and CDR2 YNNKEL (reference sequence). The CDR3 spans 15 residues. CDR3 sequence (DNA): TGTGCCAGCAGCCGGGACAGGGGGTCGCGGAACACCATATATTTT. Protein sequence: CASSRDRGSRNTIYF.

This chain links TRBV28 with TRBJ2-5; 14 nucleotides line up with TRBD2. The CDR3 covers 22 residues. Germline V gives CDR1 MDHEN, CDR2 SYDVKM. J lost 4 bases, V lost 4 bases, and 23 bases had no gene match. CDR3 loop: CASSSNDRAKTSGRGPGETQYF. DNA of the CDR3: TGTGCCAGCAGTTCCAACGACAGGGCGAAGACTAGCGGGAGGGGGCCCGGAGAGACCCAGTACTTC.

This rearrangement joins TRBV5-1 to TRBJ2-3, with 8 bases that match TRBD2. Losses at the gene ends were 4 bases for V and 0 bases for J; bases not matched to a gene: 7. Per the germline V gene, CDR1 is SGHRS and CDR2 is YFSETQ. The length of the CDR3 is 16 residues. The CDR3, as DNA: TGCGCCAGCAGCCCCTATAGCGGGGCCAGCACAGATACGCAGTATTTT. It yields the protein CASSPYSGASTDTQYF. The full variable domain, completed using reference TRBV5-1 and TRBJ2-3, is KAGVTQTPRYLIKTRGQQVTLSCSPISGHRSVSWYQQTPGQGLQFLFEYFSETQRNKGNFPGRFSGRQFSNSRSEMNVSTLELGDSALYLCASSPYSGASTDTQYFGPGTRLTVL.

The V gene is TRBV6-5, the J gene TRBJ1-5; tentatively, D is TRBD1 (6 bases). Germline CDR1 reads MNHEY; CDR2 reads SVGAGI. V was cut by 3 bases and J by 4 bases, with 10 bases left in between. This CDR3 spans 14 amino acids. CDR3 coding DNA: TGTGCCAGCAGTTATTCCACAGGGAATCAGCCCCAGCATTTT. Translating it yields CASSYSTGNQPQHF.

J is TRBJ2-3 and V is TRBV11-1; D gene ambiguous. Germline V gene data show CDR1 as SGHAT and CDR2 as FQDESV (reference sequence). This CDR3 is built from 15 residues. Trimming took 3 bases from V and 0 from J, leaving 10 bases between them. The CDR3, as DNA: TGTGCCAGCAGCTTTAGCAGCCCTAGCACAGATACGCAGTATTTT. It codes for CASSFSSPSTDTQYF.

This chain connects TRBV5-6 to TRBJ1-2; D is unresolved. Trimming took off 1 base at V and 1 base at J, with 17 bases between the two ends. Germline CDR1 is SGHDT and CDR2 is YYEEEE. This CDR3 is 17 amino acids long. The CDR3 loop reads CASSLNGGLALNYGYTF. The CDR3 nucleotides are TGTGCCAGCAGCTTGAATGGCGGACTGGCCCTTAACTATGGCTACACCTTC.